This TCR beta chain was identified during a study of spatial heterogeneity in lung cancer. Study results and caveats: Ubiquitous expanded tumor TCRs surfaced in blood more at resection than they did at follow-up.

MiXCR was run by TCRdb on the 5' RACE reads, yielding one entry per CDR3 protein. The sample yields around 87,000 distinct CDR3 sequences, approximately 12% seen once. Time point meaning: sample taken at primary tumor resection. The donors comprised some 78 untreated early-stage non-small cell lung cancer patients. Whole RNA was taken from tumor, nontumor lung or frozen PBMC; it was then sequenced unsorted. V lost 4 bases and J lost 0, with 9 bases in between. The CDR3 spans 13 residues. Germline V gives CDR1 SQVTM, CDR2 ANQGSEA. As concerns this clonotype: The antigen remains undetermined.

The sequence was collected from a male donor with early-stage non-small cell lung cancer. The specimen comprised PBMCs, sampled at surgery. This chain joins TRBV29-1 and TRBJ1-1; D not resolved. Here the CDR3 DNA reads TGCAGCGTTGCAAATAGTTTGAACACTGAAGCTTTCTTT. Encoded protein: CSVANSLNTEAFF.